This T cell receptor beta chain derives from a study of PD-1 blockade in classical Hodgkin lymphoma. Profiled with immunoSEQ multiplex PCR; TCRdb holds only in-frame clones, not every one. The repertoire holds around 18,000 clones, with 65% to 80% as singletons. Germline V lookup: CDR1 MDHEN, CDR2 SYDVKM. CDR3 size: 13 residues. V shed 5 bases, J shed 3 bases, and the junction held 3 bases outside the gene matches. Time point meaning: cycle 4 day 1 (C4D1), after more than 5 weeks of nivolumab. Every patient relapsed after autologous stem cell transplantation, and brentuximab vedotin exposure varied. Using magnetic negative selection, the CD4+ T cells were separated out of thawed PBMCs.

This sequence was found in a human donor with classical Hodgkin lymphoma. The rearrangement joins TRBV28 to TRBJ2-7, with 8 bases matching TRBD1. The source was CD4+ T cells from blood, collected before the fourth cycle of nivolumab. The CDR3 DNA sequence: TGTGCCAGCAGTGTGGACAGGGACTACGAGCAGTACTTC. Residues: CASSVDRDYEQYF.